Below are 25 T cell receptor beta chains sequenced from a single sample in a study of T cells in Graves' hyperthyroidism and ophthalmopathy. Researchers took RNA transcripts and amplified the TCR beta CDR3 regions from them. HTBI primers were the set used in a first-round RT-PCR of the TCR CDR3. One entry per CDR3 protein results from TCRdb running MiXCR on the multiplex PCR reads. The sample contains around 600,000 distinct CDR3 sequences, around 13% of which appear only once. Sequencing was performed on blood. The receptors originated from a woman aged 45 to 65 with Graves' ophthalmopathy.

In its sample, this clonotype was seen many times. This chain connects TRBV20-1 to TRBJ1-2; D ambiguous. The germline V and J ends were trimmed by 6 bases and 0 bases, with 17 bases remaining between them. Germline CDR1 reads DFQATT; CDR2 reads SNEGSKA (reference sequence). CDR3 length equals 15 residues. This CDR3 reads CSAPPGTPANYGYTF. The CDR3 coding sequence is TGCAGTGCCCCACCAGGAACACCAGCTAACTATGGCTACACCTTC.

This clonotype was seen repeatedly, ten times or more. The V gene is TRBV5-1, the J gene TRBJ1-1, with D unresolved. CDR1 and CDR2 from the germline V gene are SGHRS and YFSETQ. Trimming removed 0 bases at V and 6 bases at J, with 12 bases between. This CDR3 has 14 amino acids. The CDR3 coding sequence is TGCGCCAGCAGCTTGGTGGCGACAAGCCCTGAAGCTTTCTTT. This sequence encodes CASSLVATSPEAFF.

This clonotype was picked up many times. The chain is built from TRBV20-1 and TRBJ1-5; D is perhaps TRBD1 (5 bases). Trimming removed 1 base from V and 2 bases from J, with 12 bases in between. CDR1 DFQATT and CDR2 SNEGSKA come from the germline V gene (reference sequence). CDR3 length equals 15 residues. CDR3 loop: CSARVGTSGNQPQHF. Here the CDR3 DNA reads TGCAGTGCTAGAGTCGGGACTAGCGGCAATCAGCCCCAGCATTTT.

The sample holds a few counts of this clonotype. CDR3 DNA sequence: TGTGCCAGCAGCCCCGCGGACAGGGCGTCCTACGAGCAGTACTTC. Its protein is CASSPADRASYEQYF. The V gene is TRBV5-6, the J gene TRBJ2-7, with 8 nucleotides matching TRBD1. This CDR3 has 15 residues. The germline gives CDR1 SGHDT, CDR2 YYEEEE. Losses at the gene ends were 4 bases for V and 1 base for J; bases not matched to a gene: 7.

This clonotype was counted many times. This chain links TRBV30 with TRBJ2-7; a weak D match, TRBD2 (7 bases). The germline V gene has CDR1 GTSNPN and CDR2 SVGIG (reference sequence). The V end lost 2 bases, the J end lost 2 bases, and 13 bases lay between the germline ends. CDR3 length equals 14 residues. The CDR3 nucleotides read TGTGCCTGGAGTAGGGGGGGAGGGCCCTACGAGCAGTACTTC. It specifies CAWSRGGGPYEQYF.

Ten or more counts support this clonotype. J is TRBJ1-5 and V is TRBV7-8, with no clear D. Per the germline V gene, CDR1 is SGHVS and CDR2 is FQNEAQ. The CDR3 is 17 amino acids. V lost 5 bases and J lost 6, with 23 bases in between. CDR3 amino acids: CASSLRGVHGVIQPQHF. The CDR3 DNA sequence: TGTGCCAGCAGCCTGCGGGGAGTGCATGGGGTGATTCAGCCCCAGCATTTT. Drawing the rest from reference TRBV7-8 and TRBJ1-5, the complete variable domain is GAGVSQSPRYKVAKRGQDVALRCDPISGHVSLFWYQQALGQGPEFLTYFQNEAQLDKSGLPSDRFFAERPEGSVSTLKIQRTQQEDSAVYLCASSLRGVHGVIQPQHFGDGTRLSIL.

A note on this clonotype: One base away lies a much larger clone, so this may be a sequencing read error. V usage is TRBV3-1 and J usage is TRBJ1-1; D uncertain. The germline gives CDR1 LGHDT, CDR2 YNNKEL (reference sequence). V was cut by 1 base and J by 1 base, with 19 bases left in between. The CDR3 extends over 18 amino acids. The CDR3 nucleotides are TGTGCCAGCAGCCAAGGATGGGAACCGGGGAGGCGGAACACTGAAGCTTTCTTT. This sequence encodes CASSQGWEPGRRNTEAFF.

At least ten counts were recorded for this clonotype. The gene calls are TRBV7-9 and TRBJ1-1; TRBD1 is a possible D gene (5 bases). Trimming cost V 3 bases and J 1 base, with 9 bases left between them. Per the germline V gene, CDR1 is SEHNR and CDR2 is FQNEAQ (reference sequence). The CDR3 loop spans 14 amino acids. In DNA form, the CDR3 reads TGTGCCAGCAGCTTGGCAGGGAGGAACACTGAAGCTTTCTTT. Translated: CASSLAGRNTEAFF. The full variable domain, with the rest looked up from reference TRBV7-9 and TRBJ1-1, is DTGVSQNPRHKITKRGQNVTFRCDPISEHNRLYWYRQTLGQGPEFLTYFQNEAQLEKSRLLSDRFSAERPKGSFSTLEIQRTEQGDSAMYLCASSLAGRNTEAFFGQGTRLTVV.

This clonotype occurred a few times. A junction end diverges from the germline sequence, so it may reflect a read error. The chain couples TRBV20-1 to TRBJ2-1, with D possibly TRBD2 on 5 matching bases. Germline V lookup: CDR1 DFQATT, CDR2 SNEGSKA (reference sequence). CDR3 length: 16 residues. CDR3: CSARTNSPSLYNEQLF. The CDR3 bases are TGCAGTGCTAGGACTAATAGTCCAAGTCTATACAATGAGCAGCTCTTC.

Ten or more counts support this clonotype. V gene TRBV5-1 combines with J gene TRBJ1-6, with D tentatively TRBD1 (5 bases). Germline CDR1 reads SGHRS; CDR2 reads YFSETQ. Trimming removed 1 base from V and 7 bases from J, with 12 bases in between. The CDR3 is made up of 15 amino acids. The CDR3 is CASSLLDSNNSPLHF. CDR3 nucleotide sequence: TGCGCCAGCAGCTTGCTTGACAGCAACAATTCACCCCTCCACTTT.

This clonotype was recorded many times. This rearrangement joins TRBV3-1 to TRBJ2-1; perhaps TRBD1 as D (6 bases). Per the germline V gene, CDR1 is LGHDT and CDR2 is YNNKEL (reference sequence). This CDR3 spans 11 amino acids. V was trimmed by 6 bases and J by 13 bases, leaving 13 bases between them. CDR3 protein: CASSSGTLQFF. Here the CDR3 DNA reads TGTGCCAGCAGTTCCGGGACATTACAGTTCTTC.

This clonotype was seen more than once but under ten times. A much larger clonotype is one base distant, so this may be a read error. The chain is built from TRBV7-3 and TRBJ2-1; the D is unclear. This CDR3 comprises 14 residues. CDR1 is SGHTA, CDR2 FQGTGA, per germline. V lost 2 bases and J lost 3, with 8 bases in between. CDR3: CASSLAPLYNEQFF. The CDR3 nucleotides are TGTGCCAGCAGCTTAGCGCCCCTCTACAATGAGCAGTTCTTC.

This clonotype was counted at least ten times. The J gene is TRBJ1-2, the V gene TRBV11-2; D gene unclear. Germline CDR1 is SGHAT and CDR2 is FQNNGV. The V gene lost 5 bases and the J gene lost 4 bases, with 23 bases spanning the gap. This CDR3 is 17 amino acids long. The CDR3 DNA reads TGTGCCAGCAGCCCGAGTAGGACCCGCGCCTTATTCTATGGCTACACCTTC. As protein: CASSPSRTRALFYGYTF.

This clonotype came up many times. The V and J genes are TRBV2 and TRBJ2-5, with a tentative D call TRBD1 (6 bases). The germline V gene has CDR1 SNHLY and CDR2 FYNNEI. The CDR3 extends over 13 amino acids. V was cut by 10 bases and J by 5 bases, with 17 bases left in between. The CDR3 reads CANNRVNGETQYF. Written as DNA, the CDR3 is TGTGCCAATAACAGGGTAAACGGGGAGACCCAGTACTTC.

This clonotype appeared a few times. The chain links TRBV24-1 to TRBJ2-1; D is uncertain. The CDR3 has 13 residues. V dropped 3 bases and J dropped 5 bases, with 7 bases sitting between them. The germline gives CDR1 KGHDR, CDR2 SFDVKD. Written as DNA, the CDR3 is TGTGCCACCAGTGATCCGACCCACAATGAGCAGTTCTTC. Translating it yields CATSDPTHNEQFF.

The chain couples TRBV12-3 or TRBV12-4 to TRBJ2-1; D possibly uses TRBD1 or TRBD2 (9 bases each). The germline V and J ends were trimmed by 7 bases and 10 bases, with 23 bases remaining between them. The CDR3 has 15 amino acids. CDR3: CASTDRGGLAKEQFF. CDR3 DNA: TGTGCCAGCACCGACAGGGGGGGACTAGCCAAGGAGCAGTTCTTC.

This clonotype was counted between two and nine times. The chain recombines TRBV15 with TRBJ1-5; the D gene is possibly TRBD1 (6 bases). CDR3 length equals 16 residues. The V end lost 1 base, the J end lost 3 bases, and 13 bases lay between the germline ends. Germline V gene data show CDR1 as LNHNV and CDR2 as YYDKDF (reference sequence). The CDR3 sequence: CATSRAGAGINQPQHF. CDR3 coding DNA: TGTGCCACCAGCAGAGCAGGGGCAGGAATCAATCAGCCCCAGCATTTT.

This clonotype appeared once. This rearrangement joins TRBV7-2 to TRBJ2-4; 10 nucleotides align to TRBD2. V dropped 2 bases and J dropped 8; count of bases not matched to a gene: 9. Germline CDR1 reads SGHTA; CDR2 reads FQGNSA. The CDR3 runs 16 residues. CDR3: CASSLRGAGGPDIQYF. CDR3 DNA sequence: TGTGCCAGCAGCTTAAGGGGAGCGGGAGGGCCTGACATTCAGTACTTC.

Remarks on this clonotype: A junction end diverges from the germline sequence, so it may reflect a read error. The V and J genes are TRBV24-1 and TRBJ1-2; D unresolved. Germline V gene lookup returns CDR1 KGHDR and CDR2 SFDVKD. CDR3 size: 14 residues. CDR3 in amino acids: CATSDFDKNYGHTF. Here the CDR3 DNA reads TGTGCCACCAGTGATTTCGACAAGAACTATGGCCACACCTTC.

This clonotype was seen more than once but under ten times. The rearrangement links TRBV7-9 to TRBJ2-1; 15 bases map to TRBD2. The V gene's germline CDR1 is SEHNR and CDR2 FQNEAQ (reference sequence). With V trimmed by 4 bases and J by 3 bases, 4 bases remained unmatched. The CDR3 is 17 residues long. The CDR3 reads CASSSGTSGRIYNEQFF. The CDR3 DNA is TGTGCCAGCAGCTCCGGGACTAGCGGGAGGATCTACAATGAGCAGTTCTTC.

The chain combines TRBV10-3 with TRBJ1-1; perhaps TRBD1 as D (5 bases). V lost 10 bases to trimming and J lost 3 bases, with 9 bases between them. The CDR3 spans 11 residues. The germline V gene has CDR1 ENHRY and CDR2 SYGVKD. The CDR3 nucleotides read TGTGCCACCGGGGGGGACACTGAAGCTTTCTTT. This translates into CATGGDTEAFF.

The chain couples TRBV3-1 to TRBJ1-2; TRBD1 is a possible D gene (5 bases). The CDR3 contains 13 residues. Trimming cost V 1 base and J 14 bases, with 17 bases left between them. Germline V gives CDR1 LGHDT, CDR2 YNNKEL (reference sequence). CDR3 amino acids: CASSQGRRDAETF. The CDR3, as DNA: TGTGCCAGCAGCCAAGGTCGACGGGACGCTGAAACCTTC.

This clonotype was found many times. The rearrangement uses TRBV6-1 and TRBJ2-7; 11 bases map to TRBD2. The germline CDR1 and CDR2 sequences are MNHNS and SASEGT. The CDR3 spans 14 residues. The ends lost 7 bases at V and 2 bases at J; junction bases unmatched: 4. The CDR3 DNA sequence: TGTGCCAGCAAGGGGACTAGCGGCACCTACGAGCAGTACTTC. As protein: CASKGTSGTYEQYF.

The chain's CDR3 is CASSFTSGSIGELFF. DNA of the CDR3: TGTGCCAGTAGTTTCACTAGCGGGAGTATTGGGGAGCTGTTTTTT. The chain employs TRBV19 and TRBJ2-2, with TRBD2 matching over 11 bases. CDR3 length: 15 residues. The ends lost 5 bases at V and 8 bases at J; junction bases unmatched: 7. CDR1 is LNHDA and CDR2 is SQIVND in the germline V gene (reference sequence).

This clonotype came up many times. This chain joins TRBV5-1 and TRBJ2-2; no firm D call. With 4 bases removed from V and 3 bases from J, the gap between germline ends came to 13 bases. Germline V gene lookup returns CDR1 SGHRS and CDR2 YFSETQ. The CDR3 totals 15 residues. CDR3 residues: CASSPGDGYTGELFF. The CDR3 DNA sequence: TGCGCCAGCAGCCCCGGCGACGGATACACCGGGGAGCTGTTTTTT. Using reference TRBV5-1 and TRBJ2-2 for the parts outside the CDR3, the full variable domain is KAGVTQTPRYLIKTRGQQVTLSCSPISGHRSVSWYQQTPGQGLQFLFEYFSETQRNKGNFPGRFSGRQFSNSRSEMNVSTLELGDSALYLCASSPGDGYTGELFFGEGSRLTVL.